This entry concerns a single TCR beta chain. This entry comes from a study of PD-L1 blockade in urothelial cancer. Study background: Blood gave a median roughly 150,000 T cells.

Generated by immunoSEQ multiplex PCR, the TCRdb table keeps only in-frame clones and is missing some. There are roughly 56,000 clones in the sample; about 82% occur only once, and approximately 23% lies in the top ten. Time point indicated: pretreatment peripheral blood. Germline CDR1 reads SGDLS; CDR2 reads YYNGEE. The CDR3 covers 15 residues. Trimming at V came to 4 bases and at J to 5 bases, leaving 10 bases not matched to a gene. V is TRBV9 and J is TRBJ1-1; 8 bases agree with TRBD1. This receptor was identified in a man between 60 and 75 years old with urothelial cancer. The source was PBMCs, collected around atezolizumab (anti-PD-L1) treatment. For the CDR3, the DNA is TGTGCCAGCAGCTCTACCGGCAGGGGGCATACTGAAGCTTTCTTT. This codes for CASSSTGRGHTEAFF.